The subject of this entry is one T cell receptor beta chain. CDR3 length: 14 amino acids. Germline V lookup: CDR1 SGDLS, CDR2 YYNGEE. The trim removed 3 bases at V and 5 bases at J, leaving 7 bases unmatched. The sample is drawn from a study of cytomegalovirus exposure and HLA in healthy donors. The PCR ran on 60 Vbeta and 13 Jbeta primers. Clones were sequenced by immunoSEQ multiplex PCR, and TCRdb holds only the in-frame ones, with some missing. This table holds about 140,000 clones, roughly 74% found once. What was sequenced was PBMCs. V usage is TRBV9 and J usage is TRBJ1-1; TRBD1 matches 7 bases. The receptor's source is a woman aged 18-29 years in good health and CMV-seropositive. The CDR3 reads CASSALQGRTEAFF. The CDR3 DNA reads as TGTGCCAGCAGCGCATTACAGGGGAGGACTGAAGCTTTCTTT.